This T cell receptor beta chain is from a study of radiotherapy plus CTLA-4 blockade in lung cancer (dated by TCRdb to between 2017 and 2018). Notes on the research overall: Objective responses were observed in around 20% of enrolled patients, and disease control was achieved in approximately 30%. General study outcomes and caveats: Increased serum interferon-beta after radiation, together with early dynamic changes in blood T cell clones, were reported to be the strongest predictors of response. After treatment with radiotherapy and ipilimumab, TCR clones that came from tumors expanded in the peripheral blood.

With respect to this clone: Its antigen remains unidentified. No base qualities exist here, and no much larger clone lies one base off it.

In the germline V gene, CDR1 corresponds to SGHTA and CDR2 to FQGNSA. Germline trimming amounts to 3 bases on V and 5 bases on J, with 5 as the count of junction bases outside the gene matches. The CDR3 sequence holds 15 residues, the cysteine and phenylalanine included. Solely the CDR3 DNA is kept, with 45 bases framed from the first base. The library was obtained by the immunoSEQ multiplex PCR assay. TCRdb provides this immuneACCESS table in a form limited to in-frame rearrangements. Some clones are lacking; in checked studies, under half of them reflect an unresolved V gene, and why the rest are absent is not known. The sample table records some 46,000 clones; about 74% of these occur just once. Approximately 2.4% of the sample lies in the top ten. In this study, focal radiation therapy paired with CTLA-4 blockade (ipilimumab) was tested in patients who had chemo-refractory metastatic non-small-cell lung cancer.

The chain uses TRBV7-2 and TRBJ2-1; 9 middle bases align to TRBD1. The sample was peripheral blood, taken from a patient treated with radiotherapy plus ipilimumab. The TCR originated in a human donor with non-small cell lung cancer whose response to radiotherapy plus ipilimumab could not be evaluated. CDR3 sequence: CASSFRTGDHNEQFF. The sequence in DNA is TGTGCCAGCAGCTTCCGGACAGGGGACCACAATGAGCAGTTCTTC.